This T cell receptor (beta chain) was sequenced for a study of post-analysis software for immune sequencing data. Overall study context: Several disease courses (relapsing-remitting, secondary progressive and progressive-relapsing) of multiple sclerosis were included.

Trimming took off 4 bases at V and 2 bases at J, with 8 bases between the two ends. Germline assignment: CDR1 MGHDK and CDR2 SYGVNS. CDR3 length: 13 residues. Overall study findings and caveats: Higher frequency in patients than in controls was seen for about five TRBV segments, with TRBV5-6, TRBV5-1 and TRBV20-1 among them. The study found significantly lower normalized Chao1 diversity in multiple sclerosis patients than in controls.

Libraries were made from TCR beta cDNA, and they carried unique molecular identifiers. Some 500,000 cDNA molecules were recovered from an input of 1 to 10 million T cells. TCRdb re-called the PCR reads through MiXCR, storing one row per CDR3 protein. The data hold 740,000 or so distinct CDR3 sequences, with about 57% observed a single time. This clonotype was observed a single time. Its antigen remains unidentified. The sequence derives from a girl aged 10-17 years with multiple sclerosis. The sequenced sample consisted of blood. The rearrangement uses TRBV25-1 and TRBJ2-5; no reliable D call. This CDR3 is CASSVQKQETQYF. Written as DNA, the CDR3 is TGTGCCAGCAGTGTACAGAAACAAGAGACCCAGTACTTC.